These 9 T cell receptor beta chains originate from one sample sequenced in a study of T cell repertoires in cytomegalovirus infection. TCRdb reprocessed the reads with MiXCR, giving one entry per CDR3 protein. The table has hundreds of thousands of distinct CDR3 sequences, around 11% seen once; the top ten hold 10% to 13%. Specimen: PBMCs. These receptor sequences come from a human donor in good health (CMV status not recorded). Some clones in this sample may be carry-over from other donors' samples.

The table lists this clonotype with many counts. The chain recombines TRBV19 with TRBJ2-1; 9 bases map to TRBD1. The CDR3 is made up of 15 amino acids. Trimming at V came to 8 bases and at J to 6 bases, leaving 11 bases not matched to a gene. CDR1 and CDR2 from the germline V gene are LNHDA and SQIVND (reference sequence). In DNA, the CDR3 is TGTGCCAGTTGGGACCCGGGACAGGGAATCAATGAGCAGTTCTTC. This gives the protein CASWDPGQGINEQFF.

This clonotype was detected a few times. The rearrangement joins TRBV11-1 to TRBJ2-1; TRBD2 agrees at 7 bases. Germline CDR1 is SGHAT and CDR2 is FQDESV (reference sequence). J was trimmed by 7 bases and V by 6 bases; bases with no gene match: 15. The CDR3 is made up of 16 amino acids. The CDR3 protein is CASSPSRVAGGNEQFF. CDR3 nucleotide sequence: TGTGCCAGCAGTCCATCTAGGGTAGCGGGTGGGAATGAGCAGTTCTTC.

This clonotype showed up just once. This rearrangement joins TRBV28 to TRBJ2-2; 12 bases are shared with TRBD2. The CDR3 is made up of 18 amino acids. CDR1 and CDR2 from the germline V gene are MDHEN and SYDVKM. The junction had 8 bases not matched to a gene; V was cut back by 3 bases and J by 3 bases. In DNA, the CDR3 is TGTGCCAGCAGTTTCAGGCTAGCGGGAGGGTACGACACCGGGGAGCTGTTTTTT. Translation gives CASSFRLAGGYDTGELFF.

The sample holds many counts of this clonotype. V is TRBV4-1 and J is TRBJ1-6; no clear D. V gave up 0 bases and J gave up 7 bases, with 10 bases separating them. The germline CDR1 and CDR2 sequences are MGHRA and YSYEKL. The CDR3 is made up of 15 amino acids. The CDR3 coding sequence is TGCGCCAGCAGCCAAGATCATGGGGAGAATTCACCCCTCCACTTT. It encodes CASSQDHGENSPLHF.

The chain carries TRBV30 and TRBJ1-6; D possibly corresponds to TRBD1 (5 bases). Germline loops: CDR1 GTSNPN, CDR2 SVGIG (reference sequence). This CDR3 spans 15 amino acids. V shed 3 bases and J shed 9 bases, with 18 bases lying between them. CDR3 sequence (DNA): TGTGCCTGGAGACCCCGGGGGTCTACTCGTTCACCCCTCCACTTT. As protein: CAWRPRGSTRSPLHF. Variable domain in full (rest from reference TRBV30 and TRBJ1-6): SQTIHQWPATLVQPVGSPLSLECTVEGTSNPNLYWYRQAAGRGLQLLFYSVGIGQISSEVPQNLSASRPQDRQFILSSKKLLLSDSGFYLCAWRPRGSTRSPLHFGNGTRLTVT.

This clonotype was counted a few times. The chain uses TRBV7-9 and TRBJ1-2; 7 bases match TRBD1. The ends lost 5 bases at V and 4 bases at J; junction bases unmatched: 13. The CDR3 has 16 amino acids. Germline V CDR1 and CDR2: SEHNR, FQNEAQ (reference sequence). DNA for the CDR3: TGTGCCAGCAGCGCCTCAAGGGACAGCGGTATCTATGGCTACACCTTC. This codes for CASSASRDSGIYGYTF.

This clonotype was seen at least ten times. The rearrangement uses TRBV7-9 and TRBJ1-6; 9 positions agree with TRBD1. Trimming removed 1 base from V and 8 bases from J; junction bases left unmatched: 3. This CDR3 is built from 15 residues. Germline V gene sequence: CDR1 SEHNR, CDR2 FQNEAQ (reference sequence). This CDR3 reads CASSLVQGADSPLHF. DNA of the CDR3: TGTGCCAGCAGCTTAGTACAGGGGGCCGATTCACCCCTCCACTTT. Full variable domain (missing parts from reference TRBV7-9 and TRBJ1-6): DTGVSQNPRHKITKRGQNVTFRCDPISEHNRLYWYRQTLGQGPEFLTYFQNEAQLEKSRLLSDRFSAERPKGSFSTLEIQRTEQGDSAMYLCASSLVQGADSPLHFGNGTRLTVT.

The chain uses TRBV28 and TRBJ1-2, with no clear D. Germline CDR1 reads MDHEN; CDR2 reads SYDVKM. The length of the CDR3 is 15 residues. V lost 8 bases to trimming and J lost 2 bases, with 18 bases between them. The CDR3 coding sequence is TGTGCCAGCGGCTCCTTGCCGGTACCAAACTATGGCTACACCTTC. Translated, it gives CASGSLPVPNYGYTF.

The rearrangement joins TRBV4-1 to TRBJ1-5; D might be TRBD1 (5 bases). This CDR3 contains 15 residues. V dropped 1 base and J dropped 2 bases, with 9 bases sitting between them. Germline V gene data show CDR1 as MGHRA and CDR2 as YSYEKL. The CDR3 protein is CASSQVGGGNQPQHF. CDR3 coding DNA: TGCGCCAGCAGCCAAGTGGGGGGGGGCAATCAGCCCCAGCATTTT.